This T cell receptor (beta chain) was documented in a study of T cells after yellow fever vaccination. This CDR3 has 15 amino acids. The germline V gene encodes CDR1 SGHTA and CDR2 FQGNSA. V was trimmed by 5 bases and J by 9 bases, leaving 20 bases between them. TCRdb reprocessed the 5' RACE reads with MiXCR, giving one entry per CDR3 protein. There are fewer than 450,000 distinct CDR3 sequences in the sample; 7% to 10% occur only once, and roughly 15% lies in the top ten. This clonotype was seen only a few times. This rearrangement joins TRBV7-2 to TRBJ2-1; no clear D gene. The source was PBMCs, collected 35 to 50 days after the first yellow fever vaccination. The clonotype comes from a man aged 18 to 30 who received the YFV17D yellow fever vaccine. This chain's CDR3 is CASSPRRDFWSEQFF. The CDR3 nucleotides read TGTGCCAGCAGCCCCCGAAGGGATTTTTGGTCTGAGCAGTTCTTC.